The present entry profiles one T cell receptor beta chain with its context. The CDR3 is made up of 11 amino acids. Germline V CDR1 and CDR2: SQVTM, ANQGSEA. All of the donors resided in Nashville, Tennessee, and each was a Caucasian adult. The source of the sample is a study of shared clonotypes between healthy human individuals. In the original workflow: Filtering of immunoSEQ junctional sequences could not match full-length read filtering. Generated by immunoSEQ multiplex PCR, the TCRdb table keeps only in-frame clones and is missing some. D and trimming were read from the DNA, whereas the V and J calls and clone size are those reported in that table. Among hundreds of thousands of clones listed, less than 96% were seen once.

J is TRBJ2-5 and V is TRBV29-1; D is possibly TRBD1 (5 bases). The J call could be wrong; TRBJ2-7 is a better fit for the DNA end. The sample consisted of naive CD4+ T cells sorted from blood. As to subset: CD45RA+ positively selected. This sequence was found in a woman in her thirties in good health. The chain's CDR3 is CSVDGANEQYF. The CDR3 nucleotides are TGCAGCGTTGATGGGGCCAACGAGCAGTACTTC.